This T cell receptor beta chain originates from a study of T cells in Graves' hyperthyroidism and ophthalmopathy. Regarding this clonotype: As yet, its antigen is unknown.

No ophthalmopathy progression within 18 months constituted stable Graves' hyperthyroidism. Diagnosing involved the use of clinical symptoms, serum thyroxine and TRAb, thyroid ultrasound and orbital computed tomography. It was approximately 9.4 ml of fresh peripheral blood that supplied the PBMCs. Findings of the study overall: With a median lead of approximately 6.4 months before onset, the model predicted ophthalmopathy.

This CDR3 has 15 amino acids. Unmatched junction bases numbered 5, after V lost 6 bases and J lost 2 bases. Germline V gene lookup returns CDR1 DFQATT and CDR2 SNEGSKA (reference sequence). What was amplified from RNA transcripts were TCR beta CDR3 regions. First-round RT-PCR of the TCR CDR3 relied on the HTBI primer set. TCRdb reprocessed the multiplex PCR reads with MiXCR, giving one entry per CDR3 protein. The data hold more than 450,000 distinct CDR3 sequences, with about 14% observed a single time. The chain has TRBV20-1 and TRBJ2-7; 15 bases agree with TRBD2. The source material was blood. This clonotype was obtained from a woman aged 40-49 years with Graves' hyperthyroidism. The CDR3 sequence is CSAGLAGGPPYEQYF. The CDR3 nucleotides read TGCAGTGCCGGACTAGCGGGAGGGCCACCCTACGAGCAGTACTTC.